The source of this T cell receptor (beta chain) is a study of chemoradiotherapy in HPV16-positive cancers. Profiling relied on immunoSEQ multiplex PCR, and the TCRdb table lists in-frame clones only, not all of them. The data contain tens of thousands of clones, more than 85% of them singletons. Trimming removed 7 bases from V and 7 bases from J; junction bases left unmatched: 12. Looked up from germline, CDR1 is WSHSY and CDR2 is SAAADI. CDR3 length equals 14 residues. This chain joins TRBV10-2 and TRBJ1-1, with 7 bases that match TRBD1. Here the sequenced sample was blood, taken from a patient who underwent chemoradiotherapy. The receptor was isolated from a human donor with HPV-associated anogenital cancer. DNA of the CDR3: TGCGCCAGCACCCCCCTCCGGGACAGAAATGAAGCTTTCTTT. Residues: CASTPLRDRNEAFF.